These T cell receptor beta chains were read from a single sample in a study of identical twins. TCRdb analysed the 5' RACE reads with MiXCR anew, one entry per CDR3 protein. The sample lists roughly 470,000 distinct CDR3 sequences; 13% to 15% were seen once. The same sample was also used in a study of yellow fever vaccine responses in identical twins.

Sequencing was carried out using CD4+ T cells sorted from blood. The receptors here all came from a woman between 18 and 29 years old in good health. CDR3s include the opening cysteine and the closing phenylalanine or tryptophan. Each record gives: J gene, V gene, D gene, clone size, CDR3 protein, CDR3 DNA. The D gene is left open where the match is weak. Only part of the rows carry a size: once, few, many, or a class if the clone is expanded.

j_gene: TRBJ2-6
v_gene: TRBV20-1
d_gene: .
abundance: .
CDR3aa: CSASFRFSGANVLTF
CDR3nt: TGCAGTGCTAGTTTCCGCTTCTCTGGGGCCAACGTCCTGACTTTC

j_gene: TRBJ1-5
v_gene: TRBV20-1
d_gene: .
abundance: .
CDR3aa: CSANLRGWGNQPQHF
CDR3nt: TGCAGTGCTAACCTCCGGGGGTGGGGCAATCAGCCCCAGCATTTT

j_gene: TRBJ2-7
v_gene: TRBV5-1
d_gene: TRBD1
abundance: few
CDR3aa: CASSLAVRTGTYEQYF
CDR3nt: TGCGCCAGCAGCTTGGCCGTTAGGACAGGGACCTACGAGCAGTACTTC

j_gene: TRBJ1-2
v_gene: TRBV5-1
d_gene: .
abundance: many
CDR3aa: CASSTGQAYGYTF
CDR3nt: TGCGCCAGCAGCACAGGACAAGCCTATGGCTACACCTTC

j_gene: TRBJ2-7
v_gene: TRBV7-9
d_gene: .
abundance: .
CDR3aa: CASSLGGGGDEQYF
CDR3nt: TGTGCCAGCAGCTTAGGCGGGGGCGGCGACGAGCAGTACTTC

j_gene: TRBJ2-7
v_gene: TRBV24-1
d_gene: TRBD1
abundance: .
CDR3aa: CATGTGGVGEQYF
CDR3nt: TGTGCCACCGGGACAGGGGGCGTGGGTGAGCAGTACTTC

j_gene: TRBJ1-1
v_gene: TRBV14
d_gene: .
abundance: .
CDR3aa: CASSQDLTVGAEAFF
CDR3nt: TGTGCCAGCAGCCAAGATTTGACCGTAGGCGCTGAAGCTTTCTTT

j_gene: TRBJ2-1
v_gene: TRBV11-1
d_gene: .
abundance: .
CDR3aa: CASSPSGTDPYNEQFF
CDR3nt: TGTGCCAGCAGCCCGTCCGGGACGGACCCCTACAATGAGCAGTTCTTC

j_gene: TRBJ2-5
v_gene: TRBV12-3/TRBV12-4
d_gene: .
abundance: .
CDR3aa: CASSLFLETQYF
CDR3nt: TGTGCCAGCAGCCTATTTCTGGAGACCCAGTACTTC

j_gene: TRBJ2-3
v_gene: TRBV7-2
d_gene: TRBD1
abundance: few
CDR3aa: CAIAIGTVSDTQYF
CDR3nt: TGTGCCATCGCGATTGGGACAGTATCAGATACGCAGTATTTT

j_gene: TRBJ2-7
v_gene: TRBV20-1
d_gene: TRBD1
abundance: .
CDR3aa: CSARVATGNSYEQYF
CDR3nt: TGCAGTGCTAGGGTGGCGACAGGGAACTCCTACGAGCAGTACTTC

j_gene: TRBJ2-5
v_gene: TRBV19
d_gene: .
abundance: .
CDR3aa: CASSQGFRETQYF
CDR3nt: TGTGCCAGTAGCCAGGGGTTTAGGGAGACCCAGTACTTC

j_gene: TRBJ2-2
v_gene: TRBV6-2/TRBV6-3
d_gene: .
abundance: .
CDR3aa: CASSYSGGMNTGELFF
CDR3nt: TGTGCCAGCAGTTACTCGGGCGGAATGAACACCGGGGAGCTGTTTTTT

j_gene: TRBJ2-7
v_gene: TRBV3-1
d_gene: .
abundance: .
CDR3aa: CAFSFRGRGLTFSYEQYF
CDR3nt: TGTGCCTTCAGTTTTAGGGGGCGGGGGCTAACCTTCTCCTACGAGCAGTACTTC

j_gene: TRBJ2-5
v_gene: TRBV5-1
d_gene: .
abundance: .
CDR3aa: CASSLNSRETQYF
CDR3nt: TGCGCCAGCAGCTTGAATTCGCGGGAGACCCAGTACTTC

j_gene: TRBJ2-3
v_gene: TRBV29-1
d_gene: .
abundance: many
CDR3aa: CSTRGYTDTQYF
CDR3nt: TGCAGCACGAGGGGGTACACAGATACGCAGTATTTT

j_gene: TRBJ2-7
v_gene: TRBV6-1
d_gene: TRBD1
abundance: few
CDR3aa: CASSPPRDRGYSYEQYF
CDR3nt: TGTGCCAGCAGTCCCCCCCGGGACAGGGGATACTCCTACGAGCAGTACTTC

j_gene: TRBJ2-1
v_gene: TRBV4-2
d_gene: .
abundance: .
CDR3aa: CASSPSGLGTAYNEQFF
CDR3nt: TGTGCCAGCAGCCCCAGCGGACTGGGGACGGCCTACAATGAGCAGTTCTTC

j_gene: TRBJ2-2
v_gene: TRBV5-6
d_gene: TRBD2
abundance: .
CDR3aa: CASSWWGLLANTGELFF
CDR3nt: TGTGCCAGCAGCTGGTGGGGACTACTAGCGAACACCGGGGAGCTGTTTTTT

j_gene: TRBJ2-7
v_gene: TRBV3-1
d_gene: TRBD2
abundance: .
CDR3aa: CAAGLAGREQYF
CDR3nt: TGTGCCGCCGGGCTAGCGGGGAGGGAGCAGTACTTC

j_gene: TRBJ2-7
v_gene: TRBV9
d_gene: TRBD2
abundance: many
CDR3aa: CASSVDPSGRETEQYF
CDR3nt: TGTGCCAGCAGCGTAGACCCGAGCGGGAGGGAAACCGAGCAGTACTTC

j_gene: TRBJ2-7
v_gene: TRBV30
d_gene: .
abundance: many
CDR3aa: CAWSEGTYEQYF
CDR3nt: TGTGCCTGGAGTGAGGGGACCTACGAGCAGTACTTC

j_gene: TRBJ2-7
v_gene: TRBV7-9
d_gene: .
abundance: few
CDR3aa: CASSLAGRGEQYF
CDR3nt: TGTGCCAGCAGCTTAGCGGGGCGGGGCGAGCAGTACTTC

j_gene: TRBJ2-7
v_gene: TRBV7-2
d_gene: .
abundance: .
CDR3aa: CASSSYAEQYF
CDR3nt: TGTGCCAGCAGCTCTTACGCCGAGCAGTACTTC

j_gene: TRBJ2-3
v_gene: TRBV7-2
d_gene: .
abundance: few
CDR3aa: CAGREGTDTQYF
CDR3nt: TGTGCCGGAAGAGAAGGGACAGATACGCAGTATTTT

j_gene: TRBJ2-7
v_gene: TRBV6-5
d_gene: TRBD1
abundance: .
CDR3aa: CASSYGQGSGDEQYF
CDR3nt: TGTGCCAGCAGTTACGGACAGGGGTCCGGAGACGAGCAGTACTTC

j_gene: TRBJ2-1
v_gene: TRBV6-5
d_gene: .
abundance: .
CDR3aa: CASSYNGRNEQFF
CDR3nt: TGTGCCAGCAGTTACAATGGACGTAATGAGCAGTTCTTC

j_gene: TRBJ2-5
v_gene: TRBV5-1
d_gene: .
abundance: .
CDR3aa: CASSLPDQETQYF
CDR3nt: TGCGCCAGCAGCTTGCCAGACCAAGAGACCCAGTACTTC

j_gene: TRBJ2-4
v_gene: TRBV23-1
d_gene: TRBD2
abundance: .
CDR3aa: CASSKQPLSGGLSEPHKNIQYF
CDR3nt: TGCGCCAGCAGTAAACAACCTCTAAGCGGGGGTCTCTCTGAGCCCCACAAAAACATTCAGTACTTC

j_gene: TRBJ2-3
v_gene: TRBV6-1
d_gene: .
abundance: .
CDR3aa: CASTSGSTADTQYF
CDR3nt: TGTGCCAGCACGTCCGGGAGTACCGCAGATACGCAGTATTTT

j_gene: TRBJ2-1
v_gene: TRBV11-3
d_gene: TRBD2
abundance: .
CDR3aa: CASSLVGTTGGSDEQFF
CDR3nt: TGTGCCAGCAGCTTAGTCGGGACGACGGGAGGGAGCGATGAGCAGTTCTTC